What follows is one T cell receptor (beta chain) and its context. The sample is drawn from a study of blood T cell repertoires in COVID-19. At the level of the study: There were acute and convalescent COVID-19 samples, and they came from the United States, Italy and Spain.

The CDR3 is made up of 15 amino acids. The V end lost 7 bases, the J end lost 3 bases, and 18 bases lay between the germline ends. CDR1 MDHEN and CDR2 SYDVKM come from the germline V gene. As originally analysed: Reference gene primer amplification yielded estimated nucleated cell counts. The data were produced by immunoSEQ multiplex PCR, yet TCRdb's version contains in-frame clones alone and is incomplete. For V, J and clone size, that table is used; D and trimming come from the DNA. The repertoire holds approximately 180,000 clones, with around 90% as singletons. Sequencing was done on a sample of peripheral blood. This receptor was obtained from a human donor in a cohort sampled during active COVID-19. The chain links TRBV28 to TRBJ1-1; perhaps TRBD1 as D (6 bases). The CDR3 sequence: CASKVGGKRHTEAFF. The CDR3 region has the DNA TGTGCCAGCAAAGTTGGGGGCAAAAGGCACACTGAAGCTTTCTTT.